The 6 T cell receptor beta chains presented below share a single source sample, sequenced in a study of cytomegalovirus exposure and HLA in healthy donors. The PCR made use of 60 Vbeta and 13 Jbeta primers. The assay was immunoSEQ multiplex PCR, and TCRdb's table has in-frame clones only and misses some. The sample has over 150,000 clones, approximately 80% seen once. The sample was PBMCs. The receptors derive from a man aged 25 to 40 in good health and CMV-seronegative.

The V and J genes are TRBV28 and TRBJ1-4; no clear D gene. The CDR3 consists of 15 residues. V was trimmed by 7 bases and J by 7 bases, leaving 19 bases between them. The germline gives CDR1 MDHEN, CDR2 SYDVKM. The CDR3 loop is CASIWRAGGGEKLFF. In DNA, the CDR3 is TGTGCCAGCATTTGGAGGGCTGGAGGCGGTGAAAAACTGTTTTTT.

This chain joins TRBV7-3 and TRBJ2-3; 11 nucleotides agree with TRBD2. The germline V gene has CDR1 SGHTA and CDR2 FQGTGA. The trim removed 5 bases at V and 5 bases at J, leaving 3 bases unmatched. This CDR3 region has 14 residues. The DNA of the CDR3 is TGTGCCAGCAGCATGACTAGCGGGGAAGATACGCAGTATTTT. It encodes CASSMTSGEDTQYF.

Concerning this clone itself: The junction departs from the called germline gene at one end, perhaps through a read error. The chain is built from TRBV4-1 and TRBJ2-1; perhaps TRBD1 as D (6 bases). The germline CDR1 and CDR2 sequences are MGHRA and YSYEKL. The CDR3 runs to 18 residues. The CDR3 here is CASSPQQGFRHSDNEQFF. The CDR3 DNA sequence: TGCGCCAGCAGTCCCCAGCAGGGGTTTCGACACTCCGACAATGAGCAGTTCTTC.

This chain connects TRBV5-4 to TRBJ2-6; D ambiguous. Trimming took off 2 bases at V and 2 bases at J, with 8 bases between the two ends. The germline gives CDR1 SGHNT, CDR2 YYREEE (reference sequence). This CDR3 region has 15 residues. The CDR3 DNA reads TGTGCCAGCAGCTTCCGCGGAGCTGGGGCCAACGTCCTGACTTTC. It encodes CASSFRGAGANVLTF.

V and J are TRBV5-4 and TRBJ2-3, with 7 bases fitting TRBD2. J was trimmed by 5 bases and V by 1 base; bases with no gene match: 16. The germline CDR1 and CDR2 sequences are SGHNT and YYREEE (reference sequence). CDR3 length: 18 amino acids. CDR3 region: CASSLRAGGGPKKDTQYF. As DNA, the CDR3 is TGTGCCAGCAGCTTGCGAGCTGGGGGGGGTCCCAAAAAAGATACGCAGTATTTT.

V gene TRBV5-5 combines with J gene TRBJ2-2; TRBD1 is a possible D gene (6 bases). Trimming took off 5 bases at V and 7 bases at J, with 9 bases between the two ends. CDR1 SGHKS and CDR2 YYEKEE come from the germline V gene (reference sequence). The CDR3 length is 12 residues. CDR3 region: CASRIQGGELFF. CDR3 DNA: TGTGCCAGCAGGATACAGGGCGGGGAGCTGTTTTTT.